Below, 6 T cell receptor beta chains from the same sample are listed, as sequenced in a study of T cell changes during pregnancy in multiple sclerosis. Sequencing used immunoSEQ multiplex PCR; TCRdb keeps in-frame clones, though not all of them. The sample lists 65,000 to 75,000 clones; more than 75% were seen once. The sample in question was peripheral blood, obtained in the third trimester of pregnancy. The source is a female donor in good health, enrolled as a control in a pregnancy study.

This clone came up once. This sequence joins TRBV5-6 and TRBJ1-2; D gene ambiguous. The germline V gene has CDR1 SGHDT and CDR2 YYEEEE. The V gene lost 0 bases and the J gene lost 2 bases, with 11 bases spanning the gap. The CDR3 is 15 amino acids. The CDR3, as DNA: TGTGCCAGCAGCTTGGGTAGCCCCGTCAACTATGGCTACACCTTC. Translated, it gives CASSLGSPVNYGYTF.

The genes are TRBV5-1 and TRBJ2-7, with TRBD2 matching over 8 bases. The CDR3 has 15 residues. Germline CDR1 and CDR2: SGHRS and YFSETQ. With 2 bases clipped from V and 0 bases from J, the junction kept 4 bases outside the gene matches. The CDR3 loop is CASSFDGGVSYEQYF. In DNA form, the CDR3 reads TGCGCCAGCAGCTTTGACGGGGGGGTCTCCTACGAGCAGTACTTC.

The sample holds one count of this clone. The same CDR3 can be traced to other DNA sequences in this sample. The rearrangement joins TRBV7-8 to TRBJ1-5; possible D gene TRBD1, 6 bases. This CDR3 is 13 amino acids long. CDR1 and CDR2 (germline): SGHVS, FQNEAQ. V was shortened by 2 bases and J by 5 bases, with 7 bases between the two germline ends. The CDR3 DNA is TGTGCCAGCAGCTTACAGGGGCATCAGCCCCAGCATTTT. It specifies CASSLQGHQPQHF. Together with reference TRBV7-8 and TRBJ1-5, the CDR3 gives the full variable domain: GAGVSQSPRYKVAKRGQDVALRCDPISGHVSLFWYQQALGQGPEFLTYFQNEAQLDKSGLPSDRFFAERPEGSVSTLKIQRTQQEDSAVYLCASSLQGHQPQHFGDGTRLSIL.

The chain joins TRBV2 to TRBJ1-2; possibly TRBD1 for D (6 bases). Trimming stripped 6 bases from V and 4 bases from J, with 15 bases between. CDR1 is SNHLY, CDR2 FYNNEI, per germline. The CDR3 extends over 14 amino acids. The CDR3 reads CASRPGHLFYGYTF. The CDR3 DNA reads TGTGCCAGCAGGCCGGGACACCTTTTCTATGGCTACACCTTC.

The chain employs TRBV21-1 and TRBJ2-6; the D call TRBD1 from the table was never checked on the DNA. TRBV21-1 constitutes a pseudogene. The CDR3 has 21 amino acids. The CDR3 region has the DNA TGTGCCAGCAGCAAAGCCAGGGGCTTGCAAAACTCAAGCTCTGGGGCCAACGTCCTGACTTTC. As protein: CASSKARGLQNSSSGANVLTF.

V and J are TRBV7-9 and TRBJ2-3; D gene ambiguous. The V and J ends lost 1 base and 11 bases respectively, with 13 bases between them. Per germline, CDR1 SEHNR and CDR2 FQNEAQ (reference sequence). The CDR3 loop spans 13 amino acids. The CDR3: CASSLVEASEQYF. CDR3 in DNA: TGTGCCAGCAGCTTAGTAGAGGCTAGTGAGCAGTATTTT.